The 17 T cell receptor beta chains in this list originate from one sample, sequenced in a study of blood T cell repertoires in COVID-19. Sequencing used immunoSEQ multiplex PCR; TCRdb keeps in-frame clones, though not all of them. This repertoire shows about 140,000 clones, around 90% found once; its top ten account for under 3%. Sequencing was carried out using peripheral blood. The receptor source for this set is a human donor with COVID-19, enrolled during active disease. The donor label of this sample is uncertain.

The genes are TRBV6-5 and TRBJ1-2; TRBD1 matches at 7 bases. This CDR3 comprises 14 residues. The V gene end was trimmed by 4 bases and the J gene end by 8 bases; junction bases not matched to a gene: 10. Germline CDR1 and CDR2: MNHEY and SVGAGI. CDR3 sequence: CASSSTGAGRGYTF. The CDR3 region has the DNA TGTGCCAGCAGTTCCACAGGGGCTGGGCGGGGCTACACCTTC.

V and J are TRBV27 and TRBJ2-7; tentative D call: TRBD1 (6 bases). CDR3 length: 14 residues. The germline V gene encodes CDR1 MNHEY and CDR2 SMNVEV (reference sequence). With 0 bases removed from V and 3 bases from J, the gap between germline ends came to 9 bases. The CDR3 here is CASSLSGHSYEQYF. The CDR3 DNA sequence: TGTGCCAGCAGTTTATCGGGACACAGCTACGAGCAGTACTTC.

The chain combines TRBV6-1 with TRBJ2-2; the D gene is possibly TRBD2 (5 bases). There are 16 residues in the CDR3. CDR1 is MNHNS, CDR2 SASEGT, per germline. V was trimmed by 4 bases and J by 2 bases, leaving 14 bases between them. CDR3 protein: CASSGARAVNTGELFF. The DNA of the CDR3 is TGTGCCAGCAGTGGAGCGAGGGCCGTAAACACCGGGGAGCTGTTTTTT.

The chain is built from TRBV6-2 or TRBV6-3 and TRBJ1-2; 7 bases align to TRBD1. Germline CDR1 and CDR2: MNHEY and SVGEGT. Losses at the gene ends were 4 bases for V and 4 bases for J; bases not matched to a gene: 9. This CDR3 has 15 residues. Written as DNA, the CDR3 is TGTGCCAGCAGTTTCCCGGCAGGGGGAGCCTATGGCTACACCTTC. Translating gives CASSFPAGGAYGYTF.

The rearrangement uses TRBV2 and TRBJ1-4; no reliable D call. Germline CDR1 reads SNHLY; CDR2 reads FYNNEI. V lost 11 bases and J 1 base, leaving 14 bases between the germline ends. There are 14 residues in the CDR3. The CDR3: CAGNGGITNEKLFF. DNA for the CDR3: TGTGCCGGAAACGGAGGGATAACTAATGAAAAACTGTTTTTT.

This chain joins TRBV11-3 and TRBJ2-3; D may be TRBD2 (5 bases). CDR3 length: 13 amino acids. Per the germline V gene, CDR1 is SGHNT and CDR2 is YENEEA. The ends were cut back, 5 bases at V and 4 bases at J, with 10 bases in the middle. CDR3 sequence reads: CASSPRGADTQYF. The CDR3 DNA sequence: TGTGCCAGCAGCCCCCGGGGTGCAGATACGCAGTATTTT.

The V and J genes are TRBV20-1 and TRBJ2-5; 9 nucleotides agree with TRBD2. The CDR3 runs to 13 residues. V was clipped by 3 bases and J by 5 bases; unmatched bases: 4. CDR1 DFQATT and CDR2 SNEGSKA come from the germline V gene (reference sequence). The CDR3 bases are TGCAGTGCTAGTAGGACTAGCGTTGAGACCCAGTACTTC. This sequence encodes CSASRTSVETQYF.

This clone was seen a handful of times. V usage is TRBV28 and J usage is TRBJ2-3; 7 positions match TRBD1. The CDR3 is made up of 15 amino acids. Germline lookup yields CDR1 MDHEN and CDR2 SYDVKM. The junction had 6 bases not matched to a gene; V was cut back by 4 bases and J by 2 bases. CDR3 sequence: CASSSGGPHTDTQYF. In nucleotides, the CDR3 is TGTGCCAGCAGTTCAGGGGGTCCCCACACAGATACGCAGTATTTT.

The V and J genes are TRBV10-1 and TRBJ1-1; 7 bases line up with TRBD1. Germline CDR1 is WNHNN and CDR2 is SYGVQD (reference sequence). The CDR3 totals 11 residues. V gave up 8 bases and J gave up 4 bases; unmatched junction bases: 1. The CDR3 is CASGTATEAFF. For the CDR3, the DNA is TGCGCCAGCGGGACAGCCACTGAAGCTTTCTTT.

The V call is TRBV25-1, the J call TRBJ2-7; D gene unclear. The CDR3 is 11 residues long. V lost 5 bases and J 3 bases, leaving 5 bases between the germline ends. Germline V gives CDR1 MGHDK, CDR2 SYGVNS. This CDR3 is CASSSFYEQYF. In nucleotides, the CDR3 is TGTGCCAGCAGTTCCTTCTACGAGCAGTACTTC.

The DNA for the CDR3 is TGTGCCAGCAGTTCCTTCTACGAGCAGTACTTC. Protein product: CASSSFYEQYF. The gene calls are TRBV6-5 and TRBJ2-7, with D unresolved. The CDR3 loop spans 11 amino acids. Germline V gene sequence: CDR1 MNHEY, CDR2 SVGAGI. Trimming removed 4 bases from V and 3 bases from J, with 4 bases in between.

J is TRBJ1-6 and V is TRBV19; TRBD1 agrees at 9 bases. The germline V gene encodes CDR1 LNHDA and CDR2 SQIVND (reference sequence). The V and J ends lost 5 bases and 6 bases, in that order; junction bases with no gene match: 5. This CDR3 comprises 15 residues. The CDR3 coding sequence is TGTGCCAGTAGTCCCCGGGACAGGGTTAATTCACCCCTCCACTTT. Protein: CASSPRDRVNSPLHF.

The gene calls are TRBV7-9 and TRBJ2-7; the match to TRBD1 covers 9 bases. CDR3 length: 15 residues. Germline V gene data show CDR1 as SEHNR and CDR2 as FQNEAQ (reference sequence). V was clipped by 6 bases and J by 1 base; unmatched bases: 7. In DNA form, the CDR3 reads TGTGCCAGCAGTCCCTACAGGGGGCAGTCCTACGAGCAGTACTTC. Translating gives CASSPYRGQSYEQYF.

The chain has TRBV21-1 and TRBJ2-7; the D call of TRBD1 is as the table states it, not checked on the DNA. TRBV21-1 is a recognized pseudogene. The CDR3 spans 18 residues. The CDR3 DNA is TGTGCCAGCAGCAAAGCTCACAGAACCGGGGGACAGCACTACGAGCAGTACTTC. Its protein product is CASSKAHRTGGQHYEQYF.

The chain recombines TRBV6-5 with TRBJ1-6, with unresolved D. Per germline, CDR1 MNHEY and CDR2 SVGAGI. The V end lost 2 bases, the J end lost 6 bases, and 14 bases lay between the germline ends. The CDR3 is 16 residues long. CDR3 nucleotide sequence: TGTGCCAGCAGTTACAGCGGGAACCGTGGTAATTCACCCCTCCACTTT. The encoded protein is CASSYSGNRGNSPLHF.

The genes are TRBV6-1 and TRBJ1-1, with a tentative D call TRBD1 (6 bases). With 3 bases removed from V and 4 bases from J, the gap between germline ends came to 12 bases. CDR1 and CDR2 (germline): MNHNS, SASEGT. The length of the CDR3 is 14 residues. CDR3 sequence (DNA): TGTGCCAGCAGTGACGTAGACAGGCCCACTGAAGCTTTCTTT. This translates into CASSDVDRPTEAFF.

In its sample, this clone was seen a few times. The rearrangement uses TRBV4-2 and TRBJ2-6; tentatively, D is TRBD2 (6 bases). Germline lookup yields CDR1 LGHNA and CDR2 YNFKEQ. The CDR3 sequence is 18 residues long. V was trimmed by 1 base and J by 0 bases, leaving 13 bases between them. CDR3 region: CASSQGAAGPSGANVLTF. CDR3 coding DNA: TGTGCCAGCAGCCAAGGGGCGGCGGGGCCCTCTGGGGCCAACGTCCTGACTTTC.